This TCR beta chain was retrieved from a study of T-cell memory formation after mild COVID-19. Study at large: TCR clustering was largely donor specific.

General study results and limits: CD4/CD8 balance held among clones contracting day 15 to 85, and later expanders leaned CD4+.

There are many counts of this clonotype. Its specificity is unknown. CDR3 length equals 16 residues. After removal of 4 bases from V and 4 bases from J, the junction contained 6 bases not matched to a gene. Germline V gene lookup returns CDR1 SEHNR and CDR2 FQNEAQ (reference sequence). TCRdb re-derived calls from the 5' RACE reads in MiXCR, one entry per CDR3 protein. The sample has 150,000 to 200,000 distinct CDR3 sequences; 16% are singletons. This TCR derives from an adult woman who had mild COVID-19 (a few samples of this study predate the infection). Cell type and time point are not known. The sample was PBMCs or a T cell subset sorted from them (not recorded which). This sequence joins TRBV7-9 and TRBJ2-1; 11 nucleotides line up with TRBD2. CDR3 bases: TGTGCCAGCAGCTACTCACTAGCGGGGGCATACAATGAGCAGTTCTTC. Residues: CASSYSLAGAYNEQFF. Complete variable domain (other parts from reference TRBV7-9 and TRBJ2-1): DTGVSQNPRHKITKRGQNVTFRCDPISEHNRLYWYRQTLGQGPEFLTYFQNEAQLEKSRLLSDRFSAERPKGSFSTLEIQRTEQGDSAMYLCASSYSLAGAYNEQFFGPGTRLTVL.